The clone carrying this TCR beta chain has only one observation. Antigen unknown. This CDR3 is built from 14 residues. V dropped 0 bases and J dropped 5 bases, with 9 bases sitting between them. Germline V CDR1 and CDR2: SEHNR, FQNEAQ (reference sequence). The entry originates in a study of shared clonotypes between healthy human individuals. Sequencing was performed with immunoSEQ multiplex PCR; in TCRdb, only in-frame clones are kept and a portion is missing. The data contain 2 million to 3 million clones, 85% to 95% of them singletons. Study-wide results and caveats: Researchers found naive subsets generally carried larger estimated richness than memory subsets.

The chain has TRBV7-9 and TRBJ2-3, with D maybe TRBD1 (6 bases). This clonotype originated in a man younger than 35 in good health. Material: naive CD4+ T cells sorted from blood. Subset denoted: CD45RA+ positively selected. CDR3 loop: CASSLAGGEDTQYF. CDR3 bases: TGTGCCAGCAGCTTAGCAGGGGGTGAAGATACGCAGTATTTT.